This T cell receptor (beta chain) was found in a study of identifying expanded T cells in peripheral blood (dated by TCRdb to the late 2010s). About the study as a whole: Technical replicates were generated by sequencing separate aliquots of the same genomic DNA pool, and four replicates were compared pairwise.

TCRbeta CDR3 regions were profiled by bias-controlled multiplex PCR amplification of genomic DNA with the immunoSEQ Assay. For the original study's pipeline: The absolute abundance of each unique TCRbeta CDR3 region was quantified after sequences were collapsed and filtered. Differential abundance was tested with a binomial (Fisher-equivalent) model and with a beta-binomial model adding time-dependent variance fitted from healthy donors. Any clone with fewer than 5 combined templates was excluded, and a clone was called differentially abundant if its Benjamini-Hochberg FDR was below 0.01. In the beta-binomial model, variance was expressed as a function of the total template count across the two samples, in the form v = (b*log(k)+a)^2. TCRdb re-hosts the immuneACCESS table, in-frame sequences only. Its copies lack some clones; in the studies checked, an unresolved V gene accounts for under half of them, and the cause for the rest is not known. D and trimming were read from the DNA, whereas the V and J calls and clone size are those reported in that table. The sample yields about 89,000 clones; about 87% were counted once. The ten biggest clones cover 4% of the sample.

During the collection period, no immune events, such as infections, were documented for the healthy donors. Blood repertoires from healthy donors were used as a training cohort for calibrating time-dependent variance in a beta-binomial model of differential abundance of T-cell clones. The training cohort comprised about ten healthy donors, 3 female and 7 male. On average the donors were 43 years old, and their ages spanned roughly 25 to 70 years. Obtained from a commercial supplier, whole blood was collected from each healthy donor at three time points set two to three weeks apart. For immunosequencing, genomic DNA was extracted from whole blood that had not been sorted. Overall study outcomes, separate from this receptor: For all healthy donors, the variance in clone template counts between approximately two-week samples rose significantly as total template count increased. It was expected by the authors that biological variance in healthy repertoires might increase further over much longer intervals, such as months to years. The binomial model flagged 0.9 to 1.5 differentially abundant clones between technical replicates, compared with about 15 over approximately two weeks and 18 to 20 over approximately four weeks. The beta-binomial model significantly reduced the number of clones called differentially abundant and the false-positive rate across all healthy-donor time intervals.

A word on this clone: Its antigen is currently not known. Sequence at one end of the junction differs from germline and may be a read error.

The CDR3 starts with the cysteine, ends with the phenylalanine, and has 13 residues. Only the CDR3 portion is preserved as DNA: 39 bases, with reading frame beginning at the first base. CDR1 and CDR2 are drawn from the germline V gene: SGHVS, FNYEAQ. The material sequenced was blood. This receptor was obtained from a person aged 18 to 75 in good health. The V and J genes are TRBV7-6 and TRBJ2-5, with TRBD1 tentatively as D gene (5 bases match). The CDR3 is CASNLEGAETQYF. Here is the DNA: TGTGCCAGCAACTTAGAAGGGGCCGAGACCCAGTACTTC.